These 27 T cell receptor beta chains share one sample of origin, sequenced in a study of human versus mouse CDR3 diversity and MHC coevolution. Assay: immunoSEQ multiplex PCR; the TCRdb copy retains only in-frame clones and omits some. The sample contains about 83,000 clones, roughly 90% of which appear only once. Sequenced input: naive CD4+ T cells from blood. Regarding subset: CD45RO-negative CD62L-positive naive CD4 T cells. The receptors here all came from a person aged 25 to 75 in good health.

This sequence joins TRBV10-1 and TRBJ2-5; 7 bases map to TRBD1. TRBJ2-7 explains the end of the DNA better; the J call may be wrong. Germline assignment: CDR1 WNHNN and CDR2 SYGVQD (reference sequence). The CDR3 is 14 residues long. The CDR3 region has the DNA TGCGCCAGCAGTGAATGGGACAGAAGCTACGAGCAGTACTTC. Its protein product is CASSEWDRSYEQYF.

For the CDR3, the DNA is TGTGCCAGTAGGGGCGCACGCACAGATACGCAGTATTTT. This gives the protein CASRGARTDTQYF. The chain joins TRBV25-1 to TRBJ2-3; the D gene is possibly TRBD1 (5 bases). The length of the CDR3 is 13 residues. In germline, CDR1 is MGHDK, CDR2 SYGVNS. V was cut by 9 bases and J by 1 base, with 11 bases left in between.

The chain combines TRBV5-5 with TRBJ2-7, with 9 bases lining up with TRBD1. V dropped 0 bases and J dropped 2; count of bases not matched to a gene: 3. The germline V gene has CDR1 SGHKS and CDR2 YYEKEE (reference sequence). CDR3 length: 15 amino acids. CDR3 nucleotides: TGTGCCAGCAGCTTGGGACAGGGGGATCCCTACGAGCAGTACTTC. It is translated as CASSLGQGDPYEQYF.

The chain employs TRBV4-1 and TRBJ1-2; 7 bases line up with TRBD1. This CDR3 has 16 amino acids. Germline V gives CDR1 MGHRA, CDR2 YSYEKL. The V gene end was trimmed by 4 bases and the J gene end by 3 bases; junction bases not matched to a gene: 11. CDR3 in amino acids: CASSLSPGQKYYGYTF. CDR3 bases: TGCGCCAGCAGCCTGTCCCCGGGACAGAAATACTATGGCTACACCTTC.

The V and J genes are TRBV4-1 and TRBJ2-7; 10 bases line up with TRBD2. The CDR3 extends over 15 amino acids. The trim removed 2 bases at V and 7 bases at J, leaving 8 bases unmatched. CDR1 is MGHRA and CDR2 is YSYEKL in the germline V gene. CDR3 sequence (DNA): TGCGCCAGCAGCCAACCAGCGGGAGGGTCGGGAGAGCAGTACTTC. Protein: CASSQPAGGSGEQYF.

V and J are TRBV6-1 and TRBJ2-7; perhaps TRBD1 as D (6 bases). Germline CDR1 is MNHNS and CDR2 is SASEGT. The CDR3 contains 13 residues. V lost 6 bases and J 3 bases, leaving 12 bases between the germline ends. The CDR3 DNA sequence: TGTGCCAGCAGCATAACAGGGAACTACGAGCAGTACTTC. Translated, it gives CASSITGNYEQYF.

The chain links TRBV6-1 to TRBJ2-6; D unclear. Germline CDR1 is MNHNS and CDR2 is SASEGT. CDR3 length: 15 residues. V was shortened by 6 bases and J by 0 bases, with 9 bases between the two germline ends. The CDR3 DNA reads TGTGCCAGCAGACCCCCTAGCTCTGGGGCCAACGTCCTGACTTTC. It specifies CASRPPSSGANVLTF.

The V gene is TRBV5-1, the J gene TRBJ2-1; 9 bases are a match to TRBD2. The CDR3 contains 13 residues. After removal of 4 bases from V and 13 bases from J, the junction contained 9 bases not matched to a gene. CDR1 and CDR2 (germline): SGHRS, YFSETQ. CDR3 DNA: TGCGCCAGCAGCCAAGCGGGGGGTTTAGAACAGTTCTTC. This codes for CASSQAGGLEQFF.

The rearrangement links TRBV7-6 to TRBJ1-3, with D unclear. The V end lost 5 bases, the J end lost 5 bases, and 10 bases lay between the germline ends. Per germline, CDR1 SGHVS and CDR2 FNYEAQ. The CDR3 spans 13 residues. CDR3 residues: CASSPHLRNTIYF. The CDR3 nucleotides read TGTGCCAGCAGCCCCCACTTAAGAAACACCATATATTTT. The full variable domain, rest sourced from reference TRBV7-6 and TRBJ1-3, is GAGVSQSPRYKVTKRGQDVALRCDPISGHVSLYWYRQALGQGPEFLTYFNYEAQQDKSGLPNDRFSAERPEGSISTLTIQRTEQRDSAMYRCASSPHLRNTIYFGEGSWLTVV.

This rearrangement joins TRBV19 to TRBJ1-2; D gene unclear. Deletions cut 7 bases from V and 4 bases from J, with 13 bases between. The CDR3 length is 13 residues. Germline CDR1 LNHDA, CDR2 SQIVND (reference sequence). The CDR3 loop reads CASTPWASYGYTF. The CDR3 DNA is TGTGCCAGTACCCCTTGGGCCAGCTATGGCTACACCTTC.

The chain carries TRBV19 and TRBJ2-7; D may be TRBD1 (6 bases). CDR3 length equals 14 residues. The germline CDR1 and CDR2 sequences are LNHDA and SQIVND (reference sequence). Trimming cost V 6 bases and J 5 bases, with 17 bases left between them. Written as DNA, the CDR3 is TGTGCCAGTAGGGCACCTGGACAGTCGAACGAGCAGTACTTC. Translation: CASRAPGQSNEQYF.

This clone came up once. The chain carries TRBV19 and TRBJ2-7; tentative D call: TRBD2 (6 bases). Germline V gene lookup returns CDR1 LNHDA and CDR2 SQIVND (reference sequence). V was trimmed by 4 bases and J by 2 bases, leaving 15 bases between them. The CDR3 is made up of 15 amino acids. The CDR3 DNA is TGTGCCAGTAGTAAAGGTGGCGGGGCCGCCTACGAGCAGTACTTC. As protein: CASSKGGGAAYEQYF.

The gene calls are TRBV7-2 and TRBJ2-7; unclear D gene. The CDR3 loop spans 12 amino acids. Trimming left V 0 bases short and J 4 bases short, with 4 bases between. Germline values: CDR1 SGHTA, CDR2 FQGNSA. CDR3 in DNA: TGTGCCAGCAGCTTAGCGGCATACGAGCAGTACTTC. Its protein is CASSLAAYEQYF.

CDR3 sequence (DNA): TGCGCCAGCACCCTGGGACAGTCGAATGAAAAACTGTTTTTT. Protein sequence: CASTLGQSNEKLFF. The rearrangement links TRBV4-1 to TRBJ1-4, with 7 nucleotides matching TRBD1. CDR1 is MGHRA, CDR2 YSYEKL, per germline. The CDR3 length is 14 residues. The V gene end was trimmed by 7 bases and the J gene end by 5 bases; junction bases not matched to a gene: 7.

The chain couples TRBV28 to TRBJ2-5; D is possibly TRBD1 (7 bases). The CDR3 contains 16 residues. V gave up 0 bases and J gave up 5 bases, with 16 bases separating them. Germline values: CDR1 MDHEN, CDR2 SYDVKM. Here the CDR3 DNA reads TGTGCCAGCAGTTTATGGAACAAACAGGGGACTGAGACCCAGTACTTC. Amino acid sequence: CASSLWNKQGTETQYF.

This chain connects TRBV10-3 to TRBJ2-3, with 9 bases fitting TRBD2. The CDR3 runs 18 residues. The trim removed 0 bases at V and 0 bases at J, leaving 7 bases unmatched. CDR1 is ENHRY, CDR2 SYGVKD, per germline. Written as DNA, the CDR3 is TGTGCCATCAGTGAGTCGGCGGGGGGGACCTACAGCACAGATACGCAGTATTTT. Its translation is CAISESAGGTYSTDTQYF.

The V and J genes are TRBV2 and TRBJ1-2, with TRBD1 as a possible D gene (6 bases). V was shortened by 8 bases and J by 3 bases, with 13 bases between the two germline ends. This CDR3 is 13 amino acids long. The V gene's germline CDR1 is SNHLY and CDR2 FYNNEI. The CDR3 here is CASQGLGDYGYTF. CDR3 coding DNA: TGTGCCAGCCAGGGGTTGGGCGACTATGGCTACACCTTC.

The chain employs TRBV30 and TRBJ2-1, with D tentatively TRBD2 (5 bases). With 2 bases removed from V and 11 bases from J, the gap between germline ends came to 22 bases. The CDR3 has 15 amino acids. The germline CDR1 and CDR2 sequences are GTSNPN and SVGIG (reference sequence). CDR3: CAWSRTPVETPKQFF. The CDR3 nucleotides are TGTGCCTGGAGTCGGACTCCAGTAGAGACACCCAAGCAGTTCTTC.

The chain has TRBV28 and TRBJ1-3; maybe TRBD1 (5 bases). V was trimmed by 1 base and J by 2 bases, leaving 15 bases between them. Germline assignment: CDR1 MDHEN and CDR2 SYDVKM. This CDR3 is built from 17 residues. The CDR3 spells CASSLSGLGGTGNTIYF. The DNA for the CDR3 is TGTGCCAGCAGTTTATCTGGGTTGGGGGGAACTGGAAACACCATATATTTT.

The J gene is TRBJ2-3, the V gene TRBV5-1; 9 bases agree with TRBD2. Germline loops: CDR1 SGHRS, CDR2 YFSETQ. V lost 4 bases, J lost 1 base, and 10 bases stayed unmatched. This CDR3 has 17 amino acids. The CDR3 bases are TGCGCCAGCAGCCCCTCGGCGGGGGGGCCGGGCACAGATACGCAGTATTTT. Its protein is CASSPSAGGPGTDTQYF.

The CDR3 DNA sequence: TGTGCCAGCAGCTACTGGTCGGGGTGGGAGACCCAGTACTTC. Its protein is CASSYWSGWETQYF. The chain uses TRBV5-6 and TRBJ2-5; tentative D call: TRBD2 (5 bases). The CDR3 contains 14 residues. Trimming left V 3 bases short and J 5 bases short, with 14 bases between. In germline, CDR1 is SGHDT, CDR2 YYEEEE.

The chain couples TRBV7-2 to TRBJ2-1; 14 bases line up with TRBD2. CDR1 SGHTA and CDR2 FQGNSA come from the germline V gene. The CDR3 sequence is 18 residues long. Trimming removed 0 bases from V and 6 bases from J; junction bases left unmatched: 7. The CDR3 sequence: CASSLAALGTSGSNEQFF. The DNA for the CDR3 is TGTGCCAGCAGCTTAGCGGCACTTGGGACTAGCGGGAGCAATGAGCAGTTCTTC. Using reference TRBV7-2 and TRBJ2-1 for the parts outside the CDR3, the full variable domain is GAGVSQSPSNKVTEKGKDVELRCDPISGHTALYWYRQSLGQGLEFLIYFQGNSAPDKSGLPSDRFSAERTGGSVSTLTIQRTQQEDSAVYLCASSLAALGTSGSNEQFFGPGTRLTVL.

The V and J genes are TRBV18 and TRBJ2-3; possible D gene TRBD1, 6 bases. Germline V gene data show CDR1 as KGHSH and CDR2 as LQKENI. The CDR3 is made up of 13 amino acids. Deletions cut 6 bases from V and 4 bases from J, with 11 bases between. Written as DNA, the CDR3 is TGTGCCAGCTCGCCTAACAGGGCAGATACGCAGTATTTT. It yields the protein CASSPNRADTQYF.

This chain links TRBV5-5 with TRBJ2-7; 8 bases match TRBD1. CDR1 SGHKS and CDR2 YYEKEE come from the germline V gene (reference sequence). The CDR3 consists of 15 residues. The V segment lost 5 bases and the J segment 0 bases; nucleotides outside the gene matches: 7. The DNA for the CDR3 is TGTGCCAGCAGTCAGCTCGGACAGGGCTCCTACGAGCAGTACTTC. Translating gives CASSQLGQGSYEQYF.

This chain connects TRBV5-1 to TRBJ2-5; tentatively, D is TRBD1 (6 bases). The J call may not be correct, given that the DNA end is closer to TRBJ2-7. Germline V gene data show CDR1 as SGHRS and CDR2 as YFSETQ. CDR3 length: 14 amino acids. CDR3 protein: CASRTGTSTYEQYF. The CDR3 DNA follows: TGCGCCAGCAGAACCGGGACAAGTACCTACGAGCAGTACTTC.

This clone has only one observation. Written as DNA, the CDR3 is TGTGCCACCAGCAGAGATCAGAGTAGGGGGTTGAGCAATCAGCCCCAGCATTTT. Protein product: CATSRDQSRGLSNQPQHF. This rearrangement joins TRBV15 to TRBJ1-5; D might be TRBD1 (6 bases). Germline assignment: CDR1 LNHNV and CDR2 YYDKDF (reference sequence). V was pared by 0 bases and J by 1 base, with 16 bases between. This CDR3 has 18 residues.

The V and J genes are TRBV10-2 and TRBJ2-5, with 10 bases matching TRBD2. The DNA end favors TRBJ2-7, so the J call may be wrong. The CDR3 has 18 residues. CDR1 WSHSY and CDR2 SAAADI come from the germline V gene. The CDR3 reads CASSEYWSSGGYTYEQYF. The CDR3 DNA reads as TGCGCCAGCAGTGAATACTGGAGTAGCGGGGGGTATACCTACGAGCAGTACTTC.